The 8 T cell receptor beta chains below all came from one sample that was sequenced in a study of T cell repertoires in cytomegalovirus infection. TCRdb ran MiXCR on the reads and lists one entry per CDR3 protein. The sample has 250,000 or so distinct CDR3 sequences; over 15% are singletons. The specimen sequenced was CD8+ T cells from PBMCs. These receptors all stem from a human donor in good health (CMV status not recorded). Some clones in this sample may be carry-over from other donors' samples.

The chain uses TRBV20-1 and TRBJ2-5, with 7 bases lining up with TRBD2. With V trimmed by 6 bases and J by 1 base, 11 bases remained unmatched. Germline assignment: CDR1 DFQATT and CDR2 SNEGSKA (reference sequence). The CDR3 contains 15 residues. Here the CDR3 reads CSAESSGEAQETQYF. CDR3 nucleotides: TGCAGTGCAGAGTCCAGCGGGGAAGCCCAAGAGACCCAGTACTTC.

The rearrangement links TRBV20-1 to TRBJ2-7, with 10 nucleotides matching TRBD2. CDR3 length: 16 amino acids. Germline-derived CDR1 and CDR2 are DFQATT and SNEGSKA (reference sequence). Germline trimming cut 0 bases from V and 4 bases from J; bases unmatched to any gene: 9. The CDR3 bases are TGCAGTGCTAGAGATCGTTCTAGCGGGGGATGGTACGAGCAGTACTTC. Protein product: CSARDRSSGGWYEQYF.

V is TRBV15 and J is TRBJ2-7, with 8 bases fitting TRBD1. V lost 0 bases and J lost 5; bases outside the gene matches: 3. CDR1 LNHNV and CDR2 YYDKDF come from the germline V gene (reference sequence). The CDR3 is 14 residues long. The CDR3 nucleotides are TGTGCCACCAGCAGAGACGGACAGGGCCACGAGCAGTACTTC. Translating it yields CATSRDGQGHEQYF.

This clonotype appeared a few times. This chain connects TRBV20-1 to TRBJ2-1; 8 nucleotides align to TRBD2. Looked up from germline, CDR1 is DFQATT and CDR2 is SNEGSKA (reference sequence). The V segment lost 6 bases and the J segment 4 bases; nucleotides outside the gene matches: 8. The CDR3 covers 14 residues. The CDR3 DNA reads TGCAGTGCGAGTCAGCGGGGGATTTACAATGAGCAGTTCTTC. This sequence encodes CSASQRGIYNEQFF.

Ten or more counts support this clonotype. V is TRBV12-3 or TRBV12-4 and J is TRBJ2-3; no clear D. This CDR3 has 12 amino acids. Trimming shortened V by 9 bases and J by 3 bases, and 10 bases separated the two germline ends. The CDR3 DNA is TGTGCCAGTTTAGGAGCTACAGATACGCAGTATTTT. It yields the protein CASLGATDTQYF.

This clonotype was found many times. The V gene is TRBV7-9, the J gene TRBJ2-7, with D uncertain. Looked up from germline, CDR1 is SEHNR and CDR2 is FQNEAQ (reference sequence). V was trimmed by 1 base and J by 7 bases, leaving 8 bases between them. The CDR3 consists of 12 residues. CDR3 in DNA: TGTGCCAGCAGCTTAGACGGATCAGAGCAGTACTTC. It translates to CASSLDGSEQYF.

As concerns this clonotype: Being one base from a much bigger clone, this may be a read error. The chain recombines TRBV28 with TRBJ1-5, with TRBD1 as a possible D gene (6 bases). Germline CDR1 is MDHEN and CDR2 is SYDVKM. This CDR3 spans 15 amino acids. Trimming left V 6 bases short and J 3 bases short, with 15 bases between. CDR3 amino acids: CASSQNRALNQPQHF. CDR3 nucleotides: TGTGCCAGCAGCCAGAACAGGGCCCTCAATCAGCCCCAGCATTTT.

The sample holds many counts of this clonotype. The chain links TRBV7-2 to TRBJ2-3, with 9 bases lining up with TRBD2. This CDR3 spans 16 amino acids. The V and J ends lost 4 bases and 0 bases, in that order; junction bases with no gene match: 5. The germline CDR1 and CDR2 sequences are SGHTA and FQGNSA. The CDR3 sequence: CASSSIAGASTDTQYF. The DNA for the CDR3 is TGTGCCAGCAGCTCAATAGCGGGGGCTAGCACAGATACGCAGTATTTT. Full variable domain (missing parts from reference TRBV7-2 and TRBJ2-3): GAGVSQSPSNKVTEKGKDVELRCDPISGHTALYWYRQSLGQGLEFLIYFQGNSAPDKSGLPSDRFSAERTGGSVSTLTIQRTQQEDSAVYLCASSSIAGASTDTQYFGPGTRLTVL.